This TCR beta chain was sequenced during a study of early T cells in non-severe SARS-CoV-2 infection. Study-wide background: From unsorted whole blood, bulk RNA was sequenced, and the chains remained unpaired.

V was clipped by 6 bases and J by 2 bases, with 22 bases between them. Germline assignment: CDR1 LGHDT and CDR2 YNNKEL (reference sequence). CDR3 length: 17 amino acids. TCRdb reanalysed the 5' RACE reads using MiXCR and keeps one entry per CDR3 protein. This table holds about 64,000 distinct CDR3 sequences, roughly a sixth found once. The receptor's source is an adult who was a healthcare worker with PCR-confirmed SARS-CoV-2 infection or an uninfected control (not recorded which). The starting material was whole blood, obtained at baseline. The V call is TRBV3-1, the J call TRBJ1-1; D not certain. In DNA, the CDR3 is TGTGCCAGCAGGCCAAGATCGGTGTGGCAGCTAAACACTGAAGCTTTCTTT. Protein product: CASRPRSVWQLNTEAFF. The full variable domain, its missing parts supplied by reference TRBV3-1 and TRBJ1-1, is DTAVSQTPKYLVTQMGNDKSIKCEQNLGHDTMYWYKQDSKKFLKIMFSYNNKELIINETVPNRFSPKSPDKAHLNLHINSLELGDSAVYFCASRPRSVWQLNTEAFFGQGTRLTVV.